Listed here are 12 T cell receptor beta chains from one sample, sequenced in a study of molecular identifiers for immune sequencing clone quantification. TCRdb re-called the PCR reads through MiXCR, storing one row per CDR3 protein. The table lists about 53,000 distinct CDR3 sequences, around 34% of them singletons. The sequencing input was naive CD8+ T cells from blood, with Jurkat cell RNA spiked in. Sample subset: FACS-sorted CD8+CD4-CCR7+CD45RA+ naive T cells. These receptors all stem from a human donor in good health. Some libraries in this study had Jurkat cell RNA spiked in.

V and J are TRBV5-6 and TRBJ1-1; D gene ambiguous. This CDR3 spans 14 amino acids. CDR1 is SGHDT and CDR2 is YYEEEE in the germline V gene. V was cut by 1 base and J by 0 bases, with 7 bases left in between. CDR3 protein: CASSLPGMNTEAFF. CDR3 in DNA: TGTGCCAGCAGCTTGCCGGGTATGAACACTGAAGCTTTCTTT.

The chain is built from TRBV6-5 and TRBJ2-1; TRBD2 aligns across 8 bases. Losses at the gene ends were 6 bases for V and 4 bases for J; bases not matched to a gene: 2. The CDR3 spans 13 residues. Germline loops: CDR1 MNHEY, CDR2 SVGAGI. The CDR3 protein is CASRSGSYNEQFF. CDR3 DNA: TGTGCCAGCAGAAGCGGGAGTTACAATGAGCAGTTCTTC.

J is TRBJ1-5 and V is TRBV27; D is possibly TRBD1 (5 bases). CDR1 MNHEY and CDR2 SMNVEV come from the germline V gene (reference sequence). The CDR3 loop spans 14 amino acids. Trimming removed 3 bases from V and 1 base from J, with 7 bases in between. CDR3 DNA sequence: TGTGCCAGCAGTTTCGGGGGAAGCAATCAGCCCCAGCATTTT. It is translated as CASSFGGSNQPQHF.

This chain joins TRBV15 and TRBJ2-7; the D is unclear. This CDR3 has 16 residues. Trimming left V 0 bases short and J 2 bases short, with 14 bases between. CDR1 LNHNV and CDR2 YYDKDF come from the germline V gene (reference sequence). CDR3 nucleotide sequence: TGTGCCACCAGCAGAGAATGGGTGGATCGCCCCTACGAGCAGTACTTC. It translates to CATSREWVDRPYEQYF. Complete variable domain (other parts from reference TRBV15 and TRBJ2-7): DAMVIQNPRYQVTQFGKPVTLSCSQTLNHNVMYWYQQKSSQAPKLLFHYYDKDFNNEADTPDNFQSRRPNTSFCFLDIRSPGLGDTAMYLCATSREWVDRPYEQYFGPGTRLTVT.

This clonotype appeared many times. This chain joins TRBV6-1 and TRBJ1-5; D gene ambiguous. Germline values: CDR1 MNHNS, CDR2 SASEGT. V was shortened by 8 bases and J by 4 bases, with 12 bases between the two germline ends. CDR3 length equals 13 residues. CDR3 nucleotides: TGTGCCAGCGGTTCTCTATTAAATCAGCCCCAGCATTTT. Its translation is CASGSLLNQPQHF.

The rearrangement links TRBV11-2 to TRBJ2-5; 12 bases are shared with TRBD2. Germline V gene sequence: CDR1 SGHAT, CDR2 FQNNGV. The CDR3 extends over 16 amino acids. V was pared by 2 bases and J by 4 bases, with 5 bases of the junction left unmatched. This CDR3 is CASSLLLAGGAETQYF. For the CDR3, the DNA is TGTGCCAGCAGCTTACTACTAGCGGGAGGCGCAGAGACCCAGTACTTC.

The V gene is TRBV19, the J gene TRBJ2-1; 10 nucleotides agree with TRBD2. The length of the CDR3 is 15 residues. The ends lost 3 bases at V and 2 bases at J; junction bases unmatched: 1. Germline CDR1 is LNHDA and CDR2 is SQIVND (reference sequence). The CDR3 nucleotides read TGTGCCAGTAGTATTACTAGCGGGACCTACAATGAGCAGTTCTTC. Protein: CASSITSGTYNEQFF.

The rearrangement links TRBV12-3 or TRBV12-4 to TRBJ2-6; D call uncertain. Trimming shortened V by 5 bases and J by 5 bases, and 13 bases separated the two germline ends. The CDR3 totals 15 residues. CDR3 in amino acids: CASSLGSARANVLTF. The CDR3 DNA sequence: TGTGCCAGCAGTCTGGGGTCGGCCCGGGCCAACGTCCTGACTTTC.

A few counts support this clonotype. A much larger clone is a single base away; this may be a read error. V and J are TRBV5-6 and TRBJ1-5; perhaps TRBD1 as D (5 bases). CDR3 size: 14 residues. Germline V lookup: CDR1 SGHDT, CDR2 YYEEEE. Deletions cut 1 base from V and 2 bases from J, with 7 bases between. As DNA, the CDR3 is TGTGCCAGCAGCTTGCCGGGGGGCAATCAGCCCCAGCATTTT. Amino acids: CASSLPGGNQPQHF.

The chain combines TRBV5-1 with TRBJ2-7, with TRBD2 matching 7 bases. The CDR3 runs 15 residues. The germline V gene has CDR1 SGHRS and CDR2 YFSETQ. V trimming: 0 bases; J trimming: 2 bases; junction bases outside the gene matches: 5. In nucleotides, the CDR3 is TGCGCCAGCAGCTTGGGTTGGGGGGGGACCTACGAGCAGTACTTC. Translated, it gives CASSLGWGGTYEQYF. Full variable domain (outside the CDR3, taken from reference TRBV5-1 and TRBJ2-7): KAGVTQTPRYLIKTRGQQVTLSCSPISGHRSVSWYQQTPGQGLQFLFEYFSETQRNKGNFPGRFSGRQFSNSRSEMNVSTLELGDSALYLCASSLGWGGTYEQYFGPGTRLTVT.

This clonotype was detected many times. The CDR3 coding sequence is TGCAGCGTTGTAGACAGGGGGCGCTTGAACATTCAGTACTTC. Its protein product is CSVVDRGRLNIQYF. The chain employs TRBV29-1 and TRBJ2-4; 10 nucleotides match TRBD1. The CDR3 is 14 amino acids. Germline-derived CDR1 and CDR2 are SQVTM and ANQGSEA. The junction had 7 bases not matched to a gene; V was cut back by 4 bases and J by 7 bases. Using reference TRBV29-1 and TRBJ2-4 for the parts outside the CDR3, the full variable domain is SAVISQKPSRDICQRGTSLTIQCQVDSQVTMMFWYRQQPGQSLTLIATANQGSEATYESGFVIDKFPISRPNLTFSTLTVSNMSPEDSSIYLCSVVDRGRLNIQYFGAGTRLSVL.

In the case of this clonotype: Without the conserved terminal phenylalanine or tryptophan, this CDR3 likely stems from a read error. The V call is TRBV7-6, the J call TRBJ2-1, with 7 bases fitting TRBD1. This CDR3 is 15 amino acids long. The V gene's germline CDR1 is SGHVS and CDR2 FNYEAQ. J gave up 8 bases and V 0 bases, and 7 bases lay outside the gene matches. This chain's CDR3 is CASSLADRDGDEQFL. CDR3 DNA sequence: TGTGCCAGCAGCTTAGCTGACAGGGATGGGGATGAGCAGTTCCTC.